This T cell receptor (beta chain) stems from a study of OX40 agonist ivuxolimab in advanced cancers. Study summary: Each patient was given ivuxolimab into a vein every 2 weeks, at 0.01 to 10 mg/kg.

Study findings and constraints: Blood T cells, both CD4+ and CD8+, expanded clonally by week 6 at 0.1 to 3.0 mg/kg. Clonal expansion among partial responders at 0.1-3.0 mg/kg ranked near the lowest.

CDR1 is SEHNR, CDR2 FQNEAQ, per germline (reference sequence). This CDR3 is 16 amino acids long. The germline V and J ends were trimmed by 5 bases and 4 bases, with 21 bases remaining between them. With regard to this clone: Its antigen is not known.

Only in-frame clones appear in the TCRdb table, and some are missing; sequencing was by immunoSEQ multiplex PCR. The table lists around 72,000 clones, around 83% of them singletons. Researchers took blood at baseline, on cycle 4 day 1, and on cycle 7 day 1. Sample: CD4+ or CD8+ T cells sorted from blood, taken in a trial of the OX40 agonist ivuxolimab. This chain links TRBV7-9 with TRBJ2-7, with D possibly being TRBD2 (6 bases). The receptor was isolated from an adult with an advanced solid tumor such as melanoma, head and neck, liver or kidney cancer. The CDR3 bases are TGTGCCAGCAGCCAAGCCCAGGGAGGAAGGGAGTACGAGCAGTACTTC. It translates to CASSQAQGGREYEQYF.